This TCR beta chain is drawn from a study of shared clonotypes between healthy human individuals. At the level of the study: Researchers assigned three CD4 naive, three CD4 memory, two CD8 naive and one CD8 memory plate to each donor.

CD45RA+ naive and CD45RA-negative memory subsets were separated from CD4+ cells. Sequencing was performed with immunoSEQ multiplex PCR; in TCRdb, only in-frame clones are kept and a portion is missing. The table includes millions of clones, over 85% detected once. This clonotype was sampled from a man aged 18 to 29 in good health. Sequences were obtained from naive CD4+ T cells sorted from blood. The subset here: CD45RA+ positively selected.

The CDR3 loop is CASSLAVAEPAYEQYF. CDR3 sequence (DNA): TGCGCCAGCAGCTTGGCTGTGGCAGAACCAGCCTACGAGCAGTACTTC. The chain joins TRBV5-1 to TRBJ2-7; D gene uncertain. V was clipped by 0 bases and J by 2 bases, with 15 bases between them. The CDR3 length is 16 residues. Germline-derived CDR1 and CDR2 are SGHRS and YFSETQ.